The 22 T cell receptor beta chains in this list originate from one sample, sequenced in a study of shared T cell receptors in the human thymus. This table comes from immunoSEQ multiplex PCR, and its TCRdb copy is limited to in-frame clones, with some not included. The data show over 650,000 clones, with roughly 86% seen just once and just under 0.0095% held by the top ten. This same sample was also taken into another study, of human thymus T cells.

The material sequenced was thymocytes. The receptors were gathered from a boy in the first two years of life with a congenital heart defect.

This chain's CDR3 is CASSLYHYYSTGTGVAGEQFF. DNA of the CDR3: TGTGCCAGCAGTTTATACCATTACTACTCCACCGGGACAGGGGTAGCTGGGGAGCAGTTCTTC. This chain joins TRBV28 and TRBJ2-1, with 10 bases matching TRBD1. V was clipped by 1 base and J by 10 bases; unmatched bases: 25. The CDR3 runs to 21 residues. Germline V lookup: CDR1 MDHEN, CDR2 SYDVKM.

V and J are TRBV15 and TRBJ1-4; 8 nucleotides line up with TRBD1. This CDR3 is built from 18 residues. Trimming cost V 11 bases and J 10 bases; bases outside gene matches: 27. CDR1 is LNHNV and CDR2 is YYDKDF in the germline V gene (reference sequence). The CDR3 loop is CAVLSDRVELPAVGKLFF. The CDR3 DNA follows: TGTGCCGTCCTCTCGGACAGGGTTGAATTACCAGCGGTTGGAAAACTGTTTTTT.

The V gene is TRBV28, the J gene TRBJ1-1; possible D gene TRBD1, 6 bases. Germline V CDR1 and CDR2: MDHEN, SYDVKM. This CDR3 contains 14 residues. V was pared by 6 bases and J by 0 bases, with 11 bases between. DNA of the CDR3: TGTGCCAGCAGAAAGGACAGAGTGAACACTGAAGCTTTCTTT. It translates to CASRKDRVNTEAFF.

The chain's CDR3 is CASSLSGFTEAFF. The CDR3 coding sequence is TGTGCCAGCAGCTTATCGGGGTTCACTGAAGCTTTCTTT. The chain recombines TRBV7-3 with TRBJ1-1, with no clear D. The V gene lost 2 bases and the J gene lost 4 bases, with 8 bases spanning the gap. Germline CDR1 SGHTA, CDR2 FQGTGA. The CDR3 is 13 residues long.

This chain connects TRBV27 to TRBJ1-2, with D hard to call. Trimming took off 5 bases at V and 6 bases at J, with 19 bases between the two ends. CDR1 and CDR2 (germline): MNHEY, SMNVEV (reference sequence). The CDR3 loop spans 15 amino acids. In DNA form, the CDR3 reads TGTGCCAGCAGTCTCGGTCTTCGTGGGCCACATGGCTACACCTTC. Protein sequence: CASSLGLRGPHGYTF.

The rearrangement uses TRBV7-8 and TRBJ2-5, with 12 bases fitting TRBD2. Germline trimming cut 5 bases from V and 1 base from J; bases unmatched to any gene: 14. CDR3 length equals 19 residues. Per the germline V gene, CDR1 is SGHVS and CDR2 is FQNEAQ. CDR3 region: CASSLRTSGIGGTQETQYF. The CDR3 bases are TGTGCCAGCAGCCTCCGGACTAGCGGGATAGGGGGAACCCAAGAGACCCAGTACTTC.

The chain employs TRBV4-2 and TRBJ2-3; D remains unclear. The germline V gene encodes CDR1 LGHNA and CDR2 YNFKEQ. V shed 1 base and J shed 8 bases, with 7 bases lying between them. The CDR3 extends over 12 amino acids. This CDR3 is CASSQVRGTQYF. CDR3 coding DNA: TGTGCCAGCAGCCAAGTTCGCGGTACGCAGTATTTT.

The chain joins TRBV15 to TRBJ1-3; TRBD1 matches 8 bases. The ends lost 0 bases at V and 0 bases at J; junction bases unmatched: 1. CDR3 length equals 16 residues. Germline CDR1 reads LNHNV; CDR2 reads YYDKDF (reference sequence). The CDR3 protein is CATSREGTGSGNTIYF. The CDR3 nucleotides are TGTGCCACCAGCAGAGAAGGGACAGGCTCTGGAAACACCATATATTTT.

This sequence joins TRBV7-2 and TRBJ1-1; D possibly corresponds to TRBD1 (6 bases). The CDR3 is made up of 16 amino acids. The V and J ends lost 0 bases and 1 base respectively, with 12 bases between them. Germline lookup yields CDR1 SGHTA and CDR2 FQGNSA. Here the CDR3 DNA reads TGTGCCAGCAGCTTAGCGGGCGACAGGCCGAACACTGAAGCTTTCTTT. This sequence encodes CASSLAGDRPNTEAFF.

This chain joins TRBV16 and TRBJ1-2, with TRBD1 matching 10 bases. This CDR3 has 16 residues. The germline V gene has CDR1 KGHSY and CDR2 FQNENV. V shed 3 bases and J 6 bases; nucleotides not matched to a gene: 10. The CDR3 is CASSHRQGAKFNGYTF. The CDR3 DNA sequence: TGTGCCAGCAGCCACAGACAGGGGGCGAAGTTTAATGGCTACACCTTC.

The chain recombines TRBV4-3 with TRBJ1-4; 7 bases are a match to TRBD1. V lost 1 base and J lost 0; bases outside the gene matches: 8. The CDR3 contains 18 residues. CDR1 LGHNA and CDR2 YSLEER come from the germline V gene. The CDR3 DNA is TGCGCCAGCAGCCAAGGCGTTATAGGGACAGCAACTAATGAAAAACTGTTTTTT. It yields the protein CASSQGVIGTATNEKLFF.

The CDR3 region is CASSQGGWVASGGDKAGELFF. The CDR3, as DNA: TGCGCCAGCAGCCAGGGCGGCTGGGTAGCTAGCGGGGGTGATAAGGCCGGGGAGCTGTTTTTT. The chain has TRBV4-3 and TRBJ2-2; TRBD2 matches at 10 bases. The CDR3 runs 21 residues. Trimming at V came to 3 bases and at J to 6 bases, leaving 22 bases not matched to a gene. The germline gives CDR1 LGHNA, CDR2 YSLEER.

The rearrangement links TRBV5-8 to TRBJ2-3; 10 nucleotides match TRBD1. This CDR3 contains 16 residues. Trimming removed 4 bases from V and 4 bases from J; junction bases left unmatched: 9. Germline lookup yields CDR1 SGHTS and CDR2 YDEGEE. The CDR3 DNA sequence: TGTGCCAGCAGCCCAACAAGACAGGGGGCAGCAGATACGCAGTATTTT. This gives the protein CASSPTRQGAADTQYF.

The V gene is TRBV4-3, the J gene TRBJ1-1; perhaps TRBD1 as D (5 bases). The germline V and J ends were trimmed by 7 bases and 3 bases, with 21 bases remaining between them. This CDR3 contains 16 residues. Germline assignment: CDR1 LGHNA and CDR2 YSLEER. CDR3 DNA: TGCGCCAGCACTAGGGACTGGGGCCTCTACTACACTGAAGCTTTCTTT. This encodes CASTRDWGLYYTEAFF.

The chain uses TRBV7-2 and TRBJ1-2; D gene uncertain. Trimming cost V 5 bases and J 10 bases, with 14 bases left between them. The germline gives CDR1 SGHTA, CDR2 FQGNSA. This CDR3 contains 12 residues. CDR3 protein: CASSPSVSSYTF. CDR3 DNA: TGTGCCAGCAGCCCCAGTGTCTCCTCCTACACCTTC.

CDR3 loop: CASSQDGGQLRRATNYGYTF. The CDR3 coding sequence is TGCGCCAGCAGCCAAGATGGGGGACAGCTTAGGAGAGCGACTAACTATGGCTACACCTTC. This chain joins TRBV4-1 and TRBJ1-2, with 7 bases fitting TRBD1. The V segment lost 0 bases and the J segment 0 bases; nucleotides outside the gene matches: 16. This CDR3 spans 20 amino acids. Germline V gene data show CDR1 as MGHRA and CDR2 as YSYEKL.

This clone was seen just once. The V and J genes are TRBV5-6 and TRBJ2-5; D possibly corresponds to TRBD2 (6 bases). Trimming took off 4 bases at V and 5 bases at J, with 30 bases between the two ends. CDR3 length: 19 amino acids. Germline V gene sequence: CDR1 SGHDT, CDR2 YYEEEE. CDR3 bases: TGTGCCAGCAGCCCCCGGTCGGAGGGTGCAGTCTCAACTCGTGAGACCCAGTACTTC. Its translation: CASSPRSEGAVSTRETQYF.

The rearrangement links TRBV5-6 to TRBJ2-1, with no clear D. Germline V gives CDR1 SGHDT, CDR2 YYEEEE. The CDR3 is 11 amino acids. The germline V and J ends were trimmed by 2 bases and 10 bases, with 7 bases remaining between them. CDR3 sequence (DNA): TGTGCCAGCAGCTTCGGGTGGGAGCAGTTCTTC. It codes for CASSFGWEQFF.

The chain is built from TRBV5-6 and TRBJ1-5; D remains unclear. The CDR3 is made up of 12 amino acids. Germline lookup yields CDR1 SGHDT and CDR2 YYEEEE. V shed 2 bases and J shed 5 bases, with 5 bases lying between them. CDR3 sequence (DNA): TGTGCCAGCAGCTTCTACCATCAGCCCCAGCATTTT. This sequence encodes CASSFYHQPQHF.

The rearrangement links TRBV4-3 to TRBJ1-1, with D possibly being TRBD1 (5 bases). This CDR3 region has 16 residues. Deletions cut 0 bases from V and 6 bases from J, with 17 bases between. Germline loops: CDR1 LGHNA, CDR2 YSLEER. The CDR3 DNA sequence: TGCGCCAGCAGCCAAGAAGGGCGGCAGGGCAGCGCTGAAGCTTTCTTT. Amino acid sequence: CASSQEGRQGSAEAFF.

The chain combines TRBV14 with TRBJ1-4; weak D call: TRBD1 (5 bases). CDR1 and CDR2 (germline): SGHDN, FVKESK. The CDR3 is 17 residues long. V shed 5 bases and J shed 2 bases, with 18 bases lying between them. CDR3 sequence (DNA): TGTGCCAGCAGCGCATGGGGGGGTGGGAGGACTAATGAAAAACTGTTTTTT. Translated: CASSAWGGGRTNEKLFF.

In regard to this clone: The germline gene is not matched at one end of the junction; a read error may be the cause. The CDR3 reads CASSYFSSGGGEEFF. CDR3 nucleotides: TGTGCCAGCAGTTACTTCTCTAGCGGGGGTGGTGAGGAGTTCTTC. V and J are TRBV6-5 and TRBJ2-1, with 10 bases fitting TRBD2. Germline V CDR1 and CDR2: MNHEY, SVGAGI. The CDR3 loop spans 15 amino acids.